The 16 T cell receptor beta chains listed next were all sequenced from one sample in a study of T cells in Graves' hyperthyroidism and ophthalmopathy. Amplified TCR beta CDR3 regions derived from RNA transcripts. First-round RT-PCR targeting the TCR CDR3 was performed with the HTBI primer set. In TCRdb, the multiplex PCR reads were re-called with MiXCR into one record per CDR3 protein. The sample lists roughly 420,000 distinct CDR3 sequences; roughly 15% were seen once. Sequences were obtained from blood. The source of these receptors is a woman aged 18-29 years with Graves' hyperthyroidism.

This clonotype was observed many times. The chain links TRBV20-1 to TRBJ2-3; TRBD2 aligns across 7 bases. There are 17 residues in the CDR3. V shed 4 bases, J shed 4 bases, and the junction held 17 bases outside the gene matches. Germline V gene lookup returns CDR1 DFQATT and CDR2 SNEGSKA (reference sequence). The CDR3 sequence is CSAIRPQAAAGADTQYF. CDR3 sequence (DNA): TGCAGTGCTATCCGCCCTCAAGCAGCGGCGGGAGCAGATACGCAGTATTTT.

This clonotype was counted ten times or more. For the CDR3, the DNA is TGTGCCAGCAGCGGGTTTAGCGGTGGGGATACGCAGTATTTT. Translated: CASSGFSGGDTQYF. The chain has TRBV27 and TRBJ2-3, with D perhaps matching TRBD2 (6 bases). This CDR3 region has 14 residues. Trimming stripped 6 bases from V and 6 bases from J, with 16 bases between. Germline V gives CDR1 MNHEY, CDR2 SMNVEV (reference sequence).

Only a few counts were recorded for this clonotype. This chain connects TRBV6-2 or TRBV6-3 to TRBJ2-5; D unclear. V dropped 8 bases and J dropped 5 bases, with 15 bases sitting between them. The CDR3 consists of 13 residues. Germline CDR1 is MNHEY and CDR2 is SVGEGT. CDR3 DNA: TGTGCCAGCGCCGGCGACCTGGAGGAGACCCAGTACTTC. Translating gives CASAGDLEETQYF.

CDR3 loop: CASSLAWTSGRHEQYF. As DNA, the CDR3 is TGTGCCAGCAGCTTAGCATGGACTAGCGGGAGACACGAGCAGTACTTC. The chain combines TRBV7-2 with TRBJ2-7; 13 bases line up with TRBD2. The CDR3 runs 16 residues. V trimming: 0 bases; J trimming: 5 bases; junction bases outside the gene matches: 4. Germline CDR1 SGHTA, CDR2 FQGNSA.

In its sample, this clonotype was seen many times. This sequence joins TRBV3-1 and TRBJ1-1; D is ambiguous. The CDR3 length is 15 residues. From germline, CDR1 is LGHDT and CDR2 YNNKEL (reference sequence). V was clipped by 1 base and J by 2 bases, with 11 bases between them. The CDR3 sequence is CASSQGRSYNTEAFF. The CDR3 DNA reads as TGTGCCAGCAGCCAAGGCAGGTCCTATAACACTGAAGCTTTCTTT.

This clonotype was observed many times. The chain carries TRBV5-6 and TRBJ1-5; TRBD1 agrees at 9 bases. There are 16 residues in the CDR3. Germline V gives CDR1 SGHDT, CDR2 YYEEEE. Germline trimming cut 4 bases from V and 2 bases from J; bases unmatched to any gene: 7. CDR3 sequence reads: CASSRSGQGGNQPQHF. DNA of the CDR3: TGTGCCAGCAGCCGATCGGGACAGGGTGGCAATCAGCCCCAGCATTTT.

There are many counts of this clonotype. The CDR3 coding sequence is TGTGCCAGCAGTTTAAGTGGGGACACAGATACGCAGTATTTT. This encodes CASSLSGDTDTQYF. The gene calls are TRBV28 and TRBJ2-3, with no clear D. Germline CDR1 reads MDHEN; CDR2 reads SYDVKM. The CDR3 contains 14 residues. Trimming removed 2 bases from V and 2 bases from J, with 8 bases in between. The entire variable domain, with the rest obtained from reference TRBV28 and TRBJ2-3, is as follows: DVKVTQSSRYLVKRTGEKVFLECVQDMDHENMFWYRQDPGLGLRLIYFSYDVKMKEKGDIPEGYSVSREKKERFSLILESASTNQTSMYLCASSLSGDTDTQYFGPGTRLTVL.

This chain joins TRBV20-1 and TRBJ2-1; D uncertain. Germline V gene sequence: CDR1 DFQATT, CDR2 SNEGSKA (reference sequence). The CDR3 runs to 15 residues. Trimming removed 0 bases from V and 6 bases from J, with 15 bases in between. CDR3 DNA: TGCAGTGCTAGAGAGACTGGCGGAAGGGCCAATGAGCAGTTCTTC. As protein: CSARETGGRANEQFF.

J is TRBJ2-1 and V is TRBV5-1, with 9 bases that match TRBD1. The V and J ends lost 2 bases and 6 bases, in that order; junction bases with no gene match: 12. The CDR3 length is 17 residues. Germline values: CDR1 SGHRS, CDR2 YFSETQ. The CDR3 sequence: CASSFGEQGARSNEQFF. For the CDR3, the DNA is TGCGCCAGCAGCTTTGGGGAACAGGGGGCGCGGTCCAATGAGCAGTTCTTC.

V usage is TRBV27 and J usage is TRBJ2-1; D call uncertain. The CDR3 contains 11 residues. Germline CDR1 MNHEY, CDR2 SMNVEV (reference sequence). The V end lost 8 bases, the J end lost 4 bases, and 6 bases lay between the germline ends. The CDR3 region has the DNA TGTGCCAGCGGCGATTACAATGAGCAGTTCTTC. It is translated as CASGDYNEQFF.

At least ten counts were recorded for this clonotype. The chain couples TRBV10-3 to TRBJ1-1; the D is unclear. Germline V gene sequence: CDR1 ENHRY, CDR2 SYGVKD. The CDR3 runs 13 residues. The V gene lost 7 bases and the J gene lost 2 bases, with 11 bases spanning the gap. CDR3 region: CAITPPENTEAFF. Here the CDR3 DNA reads TGTGCCATCACTCCTCCGGAAAACACTGAAGCTTTCTTT.

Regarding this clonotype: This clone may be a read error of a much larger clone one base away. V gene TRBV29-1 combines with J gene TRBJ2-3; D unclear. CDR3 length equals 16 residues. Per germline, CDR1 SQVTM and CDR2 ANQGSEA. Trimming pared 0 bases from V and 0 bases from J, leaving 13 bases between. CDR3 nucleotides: TGCAGCGTTGAAGAAAAGTTCGGTTCTAGCACAGATACGCAGTATTTT. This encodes CSVEEKFGSSTDTQYF.

CDR3 DNA: TGTGCCAGCAGTTACACTGGACAGGGAACGGGAGCTTTCTTT. Residues: CASSYTGQGTGAFF. V usage is TRBV6-2 or TRBV6-3 and J usage is TRBJ1-1; 8 positions match TRBD1. The CDR3 totals 14 residues. The germline V gene encodes CDR1 MNHEY and CDR2 SVGEGT. Trimming at V came to 2 bases and at J to 10 bases, leaving 9 bases not matched to a gene.

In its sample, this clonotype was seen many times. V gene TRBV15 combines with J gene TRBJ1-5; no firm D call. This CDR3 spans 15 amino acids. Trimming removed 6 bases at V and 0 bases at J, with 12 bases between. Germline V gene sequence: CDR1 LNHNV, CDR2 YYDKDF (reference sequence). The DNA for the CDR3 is TGTGCCACCAGTATGACACGGGTTAGCAATCAGCCCCAGCATTTT. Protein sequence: CATSMTRVSNQPQHF.

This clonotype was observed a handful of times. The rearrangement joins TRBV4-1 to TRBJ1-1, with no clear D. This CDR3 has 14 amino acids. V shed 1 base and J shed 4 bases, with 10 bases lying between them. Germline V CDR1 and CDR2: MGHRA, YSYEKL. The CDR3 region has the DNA TGCGCCAGCAGCCAAGGGGTCCGGGGCACTGAAGCTTTCTTT. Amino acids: CASSQGVRGTEAFF.

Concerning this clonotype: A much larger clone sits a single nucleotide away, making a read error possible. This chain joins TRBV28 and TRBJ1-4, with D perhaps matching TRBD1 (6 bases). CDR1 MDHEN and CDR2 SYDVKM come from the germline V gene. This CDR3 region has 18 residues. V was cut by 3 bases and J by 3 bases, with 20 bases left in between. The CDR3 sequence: CASSFSARGAQSNEKLFF. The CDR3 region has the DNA TGTGCCAGCAGTTTTTCTGCGCGGGGGGCGCAATCTAATGAAAAACTGTTTTTT.